This TCR beta chain was profiled in a study of cytomegalovirus exposure and HLA in healthy donors. The study, taken as a whole, reports: According to a later analysis, most TCR beta chains associated with CMV appeared HLA-restricted. What was likely a sequencing artifact was a cluster of highly shared sequence variants. In a later analysis, HLA-associated TCR beta chains were more clonally expanded than equally common others. Follow-up analysis later connected one missense variant in DCLRE1C with trimming of TCR beta V- and J-genes.

As to this clone: Its cognate antigen is unknown.

V was clipped by 4 bases and J by 0 bases, with 13 bases between them. CDR3 length: 15 amino acids. CDR1 and CDR2 from the germline V gene are SGHNT and YYREEE (reference sequence). Both 60 Vbeta primers and 13 Jbeta primers went into the PCR. The table came from immunoSEQ multiplex PCR; TCRdb's copy has only in-frame clones and leaves some out. The table records some 150,000 clones, 79% of them present only once. The TCR sequence derives from a woman in her 40s in good health and CMV-seropositive. The chain has TRBV5-4 and TRBJ1-2; no definite D call. Sequencing was carried out using PBMCs. CDR3 region: CASSIALGANYGYTF. The CDR3 DNA sequence: TGTGCCAGCAGCATCGCGTTGGGAGCTAACTATGGCTACACCTTC.